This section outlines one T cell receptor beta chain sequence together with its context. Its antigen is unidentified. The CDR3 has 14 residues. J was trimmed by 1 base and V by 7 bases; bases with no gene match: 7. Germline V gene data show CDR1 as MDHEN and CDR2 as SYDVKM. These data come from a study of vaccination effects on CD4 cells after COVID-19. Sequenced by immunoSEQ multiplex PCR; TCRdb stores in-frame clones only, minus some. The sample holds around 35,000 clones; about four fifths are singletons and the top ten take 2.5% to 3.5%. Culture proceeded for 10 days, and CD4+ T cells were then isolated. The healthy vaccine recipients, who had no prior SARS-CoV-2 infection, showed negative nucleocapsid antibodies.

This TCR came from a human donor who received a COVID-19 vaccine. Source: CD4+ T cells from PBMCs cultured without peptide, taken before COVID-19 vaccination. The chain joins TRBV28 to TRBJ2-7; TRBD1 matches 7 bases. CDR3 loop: CASNAPGQSYEQYF. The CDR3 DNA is TGTGCCAGCAATGCCCCGGGACAGTCCTACGAGCAGTACTTC.